Sequencing of this TCR beta chain was carried out in a study of technical replicates of blood from several donors. Profiled with immunoSEQ multiplex PCR; TCRdb holds only in-frame clones, not every one. This sample has around 12,000 clones, with around 93% found just once. There are 14 residues in the CDR3. Per the germline V gene, CDR1 is SGHTA and CDR2 is FQGTGA. V shed 5 bases, J shed 7 bases, and the junction held 11 bases outside the gene matches. The sample was PBMCs. The TCR was taken from a human donor in good health. V gene TRBV7-3 combines with J gene TRBJ2-7; 7 positions match TRBD1. The CDR3 nucleotides are TGTGCCAGCAGCCCCGGGACAGACAACGGGGAGCAGTACTTC. Residues: CASSPGTDNGEQYF.